Listed here are 22 T cell receptor beta chains from one sample, sequenced in a study of tumor and adjacent non-tumor tissue in lung cancer. The library came from three nested PCR rounds adapted from ARM-PCR protocols. TCRdb reprocessed the multiplex PCR reads via MiXCR and lists one record per CDR3 protein. The top ten clones hold around 13% of a sample with some 120,000 distinct CDR3 sequences, over 65% of them seen once. No cell sorting was done before RNA was extracted from the tissue. The sequenced sample was lung tumor tissue. These receptor sequences come from a man aged 25 to 40 with non-small cell lung cancer.

Here the CDR3 reads CSADLAGREQYF. CDR3 sequence (DNA): TGCAGCGCGGACCTAGCGGGAAGGGAGCAGTACTTC. This sequence joins TRBV29-1 and TRBJ2-7, with 9 nucleotides matching TRBD2. Unmatched junction bases numbered 8, after V lost 7 bases and J lost 7 bases. This CDR3 comprises 12 residues. The germline V gene encodes CDR1 SQVTM and CDR2 ANQGSEA.

This sequence joins TRBV20-1 and TRBJ1-5; D unresolved. This CDR3 spans 14 amino acids. The V gene lost 6 bases and the J gene lost 5 bases, with 17 bases spanning the gap. Germline V gives CDR1 DFQATT, CDR2 SNEGSKA (reference sequence). This CDR3 reads CSASLGSQYQPQHF. The CDR3 bases are TGCAGTGCCAGTCTAGGCAGCCAATATCAGCCCCAGCATTTT.

The rearrangement links TRBV12-3 or TRBV12-4 to TRBJ2-3; no definite D call. Between the trimmed V and J ends, which lost 5 bases and 2 bases, there was a span of 8 bases. The CDR3 has 13 amino acids. The CDR3 loop reads CASSIRDTDTQYF. As DNA, the CDR3 is TGTGCCAGCAGTATAAGGGACACAGATACGCAGTATTTT.

As concerns this clonotype: A read error may produce the germline difference seen at one junction end. J is TRBJ2-7 and V is TRBV7-8; tentative D call: TRBD1 (6 bases). Germline lookup yields CDR1 SGHVS and CDR2 FQNEAQ. The CDR3 has 15 amino acids. The CDR3 coding sequence is TGTGCAAGCAGCCTCGCCCCGGGCCAGGGGTACGACCAGTACTTC. It yields the protein CASSLAPGQGYDQYF.

A note on this clonotype: A single base separates this from a much larger clone, so it may be a read error. The J gene is TRBJ1-6, the V gene TRBV12-3 or TRBV12-4, with 9 nucleotides matching TRBD1. The CDR3 runs to 16 residues. J was trimmed by 7 bases and V by 5 bases; bases with no gene match: 9. The CDR3 loop is CASSLGQGIRNSPLHF. The DNA for the CDR3 is TGTGCCAGCAGTCTAGGACAGGGGATTAGAAATTCACCCCTCCACTTT.

This chain joins TRBV5-1 and TRBJ2-1; TRBD1 aligns across 7 bases. The CDR3 covers 13 residues. CDR1 SGHRS and CDR2 YFSETQ come from the germline V gene. Trimming removed 6 bases from V and 7 bases from J; junction bases left unmatched: 7. The CDR3 region is CASTRGHRNEQFF. In DNA form, the CDR3 reads TGCGCCAGCACAAGGGGGCATCGGAATGAGCAGTTCTTC.

The chain combines TRBV20-1 with TRBJ2-3; D is undetermined. Trimming stripped 0 bases from V and 11 bases from J, with 15 bases between. CDR3 size: 13 residues. From germline, CDR1 is DFQATT and CDR2 SNEGSKA (reference sequence). Here the CDR3 reads CSARDLGAGMQYF. The CDR3 DNA is TGCAGTGCTAGAGATCTTGGTGCAGGTATGCAGTATTTT.

This clonotype was counted only a few times. The CDR3 is CASSSRDDYEQYF. CDR3 DNA sequence: TGTGCCAGCAGCTCCAGGGACGACTACGAGCAGTACTTC. This rearrangement joins TRBV11-3 to TRBJ2-7, with D perhaps assigned TRBD1 or TRBD2 (5 bases each). Germline assignment: CDR1 SGHNT and CDR2 YENEEA. The V end was cut by 4 bases, the J end by 3 bases, with 10 bases between. The length of the CDR3 is 13 residues. The whole variable domain, filled in from reference TRBV11-3 and TRBJ2-7, reads EAGVVQSPRYKIIEKKQPVAFWCNPISGHNTLYWYLQNLGQGPELLIRYENEEAVDDSQLPKDRFSAERLKGVDSTLKIQPAELGDSAVYLCASSSRDDYEQYFGPGTRLTVT.

Points on this clonotype: This could be a read error, since a much larger clone is one nucleotide away. This chain uses TRBV20-1 with TRBJ1-1, with D possibly being TRBD1 (6 bases). This CDR3 comprises 13 residues. CDR1 is DFQATT, CDR2 SNEGSKA, per germline (reference sequence). Here the CDR3 DNA reads TGCAGTGCTAGGGACAGCCCGAACATTGAAGCTTTCTTT. It codes for CSARDSPNIEAFF.

The chain uses TRBV5-1 and TRBJ2-7; D remains unclear. Germline V CDR1 and CDR2: SGHRS, YFSETQ. Trimming removed 0 bases at V and 7 bases at J, with 14 bases between. The CDR3 runs 14 residues. CDR3 region: CASSLEGTHYEQYF. CDR3 nucleotides: TGCGCCAGCAGCTTGGAAGGCACCCACTATGAGCAGTACTTC.

About this clonotype itself: A much more abundant neighbour one base away suggests this may be a read error. The chain couples TRBV5-4 to TRBJ2-7, with D tentatively TRBD2 (5 bases). CDR1 is SGHNT, CDR2 YYREEE, per germline (reference sequence). The CDR3 runs 15 residues. In DNA form, the CDR3 reads TGTGCCTGCAGCTCGGACTCCCACCGCCCCTACGAGCAGTACTTC. Its protein is CACSSDSHRPYEQYF.

There are a few counts of this clonotype. The V and J genes are TRBV20-1 and TRBJ2-3; 14 positions agree with TRBD2. V dropped 3 bases and J dropped 6; count of bases not matched to a gene: 17. The CDR3 consists of 19 residues. CDR1 is DFQATT, CDR2 SNEGSKA, per germline (reference sequence). This CDR3 reads CSASHPFRLAGGPKDTQYF. Here the CDR3 DNA reads TGCAGTGCTAGTCACCCCTTTCGACTAGCGGGGGGGCCAAAGGATACGCAGTATTTT.

As to this clonotype: The junction departs from germline at one end; a sequencing error may be responsible. The CDR3 sequence: CSADPSGTEQFF. As DNA, the CDR3 is TGCAGCGCGGATCCCTCAGGGACCGAGCAGTTCTTT. The chain has TRBV29-1 and TRBJ2-1, with D perhaps given as TRBD1 or TRBD2 (5 bases each). Per germline, CDR1 SQVTM and CDR2 ANQGSEA. CDR3 length: 12 residues.

Comment on this clonotype: This may stem from a read error, because a much larger clone lies one nucleotide away. This rearrangement joins TRBV12-3 or TRBV12-4 to TRBJ1-5; D gene unclear. This CDR3 comprises 13 residues. V was clipped by 4 bases and J by 7 bases, with 11 bases between them. CDR3 nucleotide sequence: TGTGCCAGCAGTTCATCGCCCTACCAGCCCCAGCATTTT. This encodes CASSSSPYQPQHF.

The chain employs TRBV29-1 and TRBJ2-3; weak D call: TRBD1 (5 bases). The CDR3 contains 11 residues. Germline CDR1 and CDR2: SQVTM and ANQGSEA. The CDR3 sequence is CCAGLTDTQYF. The CDR3 bases are TGCTGTGCAGGGCTCACAGATACGCAGTATTTT.

This clonotype turned up a few times. Sequence at one end of the junction differs from germline and may be a read error. The genes are TRBV5-1 and TRBJ1-1, with TRBD1 matching over 9 bases. The CDR3 consists of 14 residues. The V gene's germline CDR1 is SGHRS and CDR2 YFSETQ. The CDR3 reads CARSSTGGDTEAFF. CDR3 nucleotide sequence: TGCGCCAGGAGCTCGACAGGGGGGGACACTGAAGCTTTCTTT.

The rearrangement uses TRBV7-9 and TRBJ2-5, with D possibly TRBD2 on 5 matching bases. Germline CDR1 reads SEHNR; CDR2 reads FQNEAQ (reference sequence). This CDR3 is 13 amino acids long. Deletions cut 3 bases from V and 5 bases from J, with 10 bases between. CDR3 protein: CASSLGRRETQYF. In nucleotides, the CDR3 is TGTGCCAGCAGCTTGGGAAGGAGGGAGACCCAGTACTTC.

On this clonotype: One junction end does not reproduce the germline sequence, and a read error may be involved. This chain links TRBV10-2 with TRBJ1-6, with 8 positions matching TRBD1. The CDR3 runs to 15 residues. Germline V lookup: CDR1 WSHSY, CDR2 SAAADI. The CDR3 reads CANSQGADYNSSLHF. DNA of the CDR3: TGCGCCAACAGTCAGGGGGCCGATTATAATTCATCCCTCCACTTT.

Details on this clonotype: A much larger clone lies a single base off, so this may be a read error. The chain is built from TRBV4-1 and TRBJ1-6; 7 bases are a match to TRBD1. CDR1 is MGHRA, CDR2 YSYEKL, per germline. The CDR3 consists of 17 residues. Trimming at V came to 0 bases and at J to 7 bases, leaving 9 bases not matched to a gene. CDR3 amino acids: CASSQDREVGGNSPLHF. The DNA of the CDR3 is TGCGCCAGCAGCCAAGATCGAGAGGTAGGGGGCAATTCACCCCTCCACTTT.

As regards this clonotype: Germline is not matched at one junction end, which may reflect a read error. This chain connects TRBV11-3 to TRBJ2-3; D is possibly TRBD2 (5 bases). Germline V gene sequence: CDR1 SGHNT, CDR2 YENEEA. The CDR3 is 13 amino acids. The CDR3 protein is CASSLGEIDTQYF. CDR3 DNA: TGTGCCAGCAGCTTAGGGGAGATAGATACACAGTATTTT.

This clonotype was counted once. A junction boundary mismatches the germline segment, possibly from a read error. This sequence joins TRBV12-3 or TRBV12-4 and TRBJ1-2; D is perhaps TRBD1 (5 bases). CDR3 length: 11 residues. CDR3 sequence (DNA): TGTACCAGCAGTGCAGGGACTGGCCACACCTTC. Translated: CTSSAGTGHTF.

The V and J genes are TRBV6-4 and TRBJ2-1, with D unclear. The V gene's germline CDR1 is MRHNA and CDR2 SNTAGT. The CDR3 length is 13 residues. With 4 bases removed from V and 9 bases from J, the gap between germline ends came to 13 bases. The CDR3 reads CASSVSAVTEQFF. CDR3 bases: TGTGCCAGCAGTGTCTCGGCAGTAACTGAGCAGTTCTTC.